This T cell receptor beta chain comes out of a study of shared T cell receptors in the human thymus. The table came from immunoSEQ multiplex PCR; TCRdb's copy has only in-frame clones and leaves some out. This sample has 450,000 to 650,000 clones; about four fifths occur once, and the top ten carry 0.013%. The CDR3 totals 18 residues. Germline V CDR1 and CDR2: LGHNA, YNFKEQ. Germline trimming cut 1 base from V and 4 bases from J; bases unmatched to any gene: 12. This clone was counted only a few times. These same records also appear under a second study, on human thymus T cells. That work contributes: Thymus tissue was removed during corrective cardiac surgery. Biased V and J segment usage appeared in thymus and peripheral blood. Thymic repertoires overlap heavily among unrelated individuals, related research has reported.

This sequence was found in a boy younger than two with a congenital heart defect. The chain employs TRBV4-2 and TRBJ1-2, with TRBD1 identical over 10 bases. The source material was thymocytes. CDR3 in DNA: TGTGCCAGCAGCCAAGGGGGATTCGGGACAGGGGTACTCTATGGCTACACCTTC. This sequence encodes CASSQGGFGTGVLYGYTF.